This T cell receptor beta chain emerged from a study of T cell responses to AZD1222 COVID-19 vaccine. The CDR3 covers 14 residues. V was cut by 4 bases and J by 7 bases, with 13 bases left in between. Germline-derived CDR1 and CDR2 are LGHDT and YNNKEL (reference sequence). The method was immunoSEQ multiplex PCR; TCRdb's version includes in-frame clones alone and lacks a portion of them. This table holds about 160,000 clones, 94% found once. Here the sequenced sample was peripheral blood, taken 28 days after the second AZD1222 dose. The sequence came from an adult who received the AZD1222 COVID-19 vaccine. The V and J genes are TRBV3-1 (or the pseudogene TRBV3-2) and TRBJ1-4; D gene ambiguous. Here the CDR3 DNA reads TGTGCCAGCAGCCCGGGCAGACGGGCTGAAAAACTGTTTTTT. This sequence encodes CASSPGRRAEKLFF.